The sequence of this T cell receptor beta chain was determined in a study of OX40 agonist ivuxolimab in advanced cancers. Study in general: Dosing consisted of intravenous ivuxolimab at 0.01 to 10 mg/kg every 2 weeks.

Produced via immunoSEQ multiplex PCR; TCRdb's table is partial and in-frame only. The sample consists of some 98,000 clones, just under 95% of them appearing once. Per germline, CDR1 MGHRA and CDR2 YSYEKL. The trim removed 1 base at V and 6 bases at J, leaving 11 bases unmatched. There are 17 residues in the CDR3. Specimen: CD4+ or CD8+ T cells sorted from blood, collected in a trial of the OX40 agonist ivuxolimab. This TCR was sampled from an adult with an advanced solid tumor such as melanoma, head and neck, liver or kidney cancer. The chain carries TRBV4-1 and TRBJ2-1, with TRBD2 identical over 8 bases. The CDR3 reads CASSQVPRVAGFNEQFF. CDR3 bases: TGCGCCAGCAGCCAAGTTCCCCGCGTAGCGGGGTTCAATGAGCAGTTCTTC.